This T cell receptor (beta chain) was obtained from a study of blood T cell repertoires in COVID-19 (dated by TCRdb to 2020 to 2021). For the wider study: Samples from collaborators originated in the United States, Italy and Spain and spanned both the acute and convalescent phases of COVID-19. Nearly every sample came with metadata listing a de-identified subject ID, COVID-19 status, age in years and sex. Where available, HLA class I and class II types were taken from metadata supplied by the sample provider and were not determined by assay-based typing. The repertoires were made available in a free public database intended to serve as a resource for research on the immune response to SARS-CoV-2. Deeply sampled blood TCRbeta repertoires from subjects exposed to, actively infected with, or recovered from COVID-19 were included in the dataset. The material from the prospective study consisted of cDNA or gDNA derived from T cells, B-cell-depleted T cells, or PBMCs. Samples came from the ongoing ImmuneRACE study (first 160 participants) plus 1,254 subjects from 6 global collaborators.

TCRbeta CDR3 regions were amplified from genomic DNA using the immunoSEQ Assay, a bias-controlled multiplex PCR. The paper's data handling went like this. The number of nucleated cells in each sample was estimated by amplification of reference gene primers within the assay. To quantify the absolute abundance of each unique TCRbeta CDR3 rearrangement, sequence reads were collapsed and filtered. Productive Simpson clonality was computed per sample as the square root of Simpson's diversity index over productive rearrangements. TCRdb stores this immuneACCESS table with in-frame sequences only. Part of the clones is absent; in the studies checked, under half of the shortfall reflects unresolved V genes, and no reason is known for the rest. For V, J and clone size, that table is used; D and trimming come from the DNA. For this sample there are tens of thousands of clones; less than 90% appear just once. The ten most abundant clones make up 6.5% to 8.5% of the sample.

A remark on this clone: Its antigen specificity is not known. Base qualities are not recorded, but no much larger clone differs from it by a single base.

Whole blood was collected in K2EDTA tubes by collaborating institutions according to the institutions' own protocols. Collaborator samples were shipped for TCRbeta analysis as frozen whole blood, isolated PBMCs, or DNA extracted from either sample type. What the research found in general, with its limitations: Clinical and demographic metadata were provided uncurated, with the amount varying by source and participant.

CDR1 SGDLS and CDR2 YYNGEE are derived from the germline V gene. The junction shows trimming of 1 base on V and 0 bases on J, plus 3 bases between the germline ends. The CDR3 runs 13 residues from the cysteine to the phenylalanine. Solely the CDR3 DNA is kept, with 39 bases framed from the first base. Sequenced sample: peripheral blood. The clonotype was recovered from a woman between 70 and 85 years old with active COVID-19. The rearranged chain carries TRBV9 and TRBJ2-3; no D gene can be assigned with confidence. The DNA is as follows: TGTGCCAGCAGCGTACCTAGCACAGATACGCAGTATTTT. The translation is CASSVPSTDTQYF.